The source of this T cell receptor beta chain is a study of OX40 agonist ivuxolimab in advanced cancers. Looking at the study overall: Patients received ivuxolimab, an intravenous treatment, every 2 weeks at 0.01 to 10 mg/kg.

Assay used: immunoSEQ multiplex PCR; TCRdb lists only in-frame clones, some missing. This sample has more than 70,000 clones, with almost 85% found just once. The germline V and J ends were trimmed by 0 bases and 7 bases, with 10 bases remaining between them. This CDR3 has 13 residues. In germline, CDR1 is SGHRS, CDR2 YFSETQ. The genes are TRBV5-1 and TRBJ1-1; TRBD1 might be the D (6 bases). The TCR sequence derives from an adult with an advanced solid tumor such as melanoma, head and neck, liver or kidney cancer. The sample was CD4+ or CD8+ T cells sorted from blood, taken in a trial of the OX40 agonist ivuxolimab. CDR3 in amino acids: CASSLGEDSEAFF. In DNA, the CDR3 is TGCGCCAGCAGCTTGGGAGAGGACAGTGAAGCTTTCTTT.